This T cell receptor beta chain appears in the sequencing data of a study of early T cells in non-severe SARS-CoV-2 infection. The wider study: From unsorted whole blood, bulk RNA was sequenced, and the chains remained unpaired.

The V gene lost 3 bases and the J gene lost 1 base, with 3 bases spanning the gap. The CDR3 loop spans 13 amino acids. Findings of the study overall: Sequences matched to VDJdb favored anti-spike CD8 responses, while private and CD4 specificities were missed.

Each cDNA molecule carried a unique molecular identifier. TCRdb reanalysed the 5' RACE reads using MiXCR and keeps one entry per CDR3 protein. The table shows about 50,000 distinct CDR3 sequences, with 9.4% occurring only once. This clonotype was counted only a few times. No antigen is known for it. The genes are TRBV12-3 or TRBV12-4 and TRBJ2-2; D call uncertain. Sample: whole blood, taken at baseline. This clonotype was obtained from an adult who was a healthcare worker with PCR-confirmed SARS-CoV-2 infection or an uninfected control (not recorded which). The CDR3 here is CASSFENTGELFF. The CDR3 region has the DNA TGTGCCAGCAGTTTTGAGAACACCGGGGAGCTGTTTTTT.